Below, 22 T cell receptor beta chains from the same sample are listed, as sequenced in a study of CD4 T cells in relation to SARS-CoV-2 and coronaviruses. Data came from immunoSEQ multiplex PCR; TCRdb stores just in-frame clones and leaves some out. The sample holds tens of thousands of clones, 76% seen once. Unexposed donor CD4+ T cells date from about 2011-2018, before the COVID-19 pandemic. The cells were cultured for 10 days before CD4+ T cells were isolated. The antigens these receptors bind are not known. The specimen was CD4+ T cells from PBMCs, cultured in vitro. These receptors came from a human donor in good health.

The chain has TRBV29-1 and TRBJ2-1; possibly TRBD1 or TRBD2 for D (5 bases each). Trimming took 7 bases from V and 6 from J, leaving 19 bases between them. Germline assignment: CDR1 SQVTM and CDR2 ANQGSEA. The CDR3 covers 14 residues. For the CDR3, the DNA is TGCAGCGGGGGGACCGGTGTGGGTCTCAATGAGCAGTTCTTC. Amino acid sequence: CSGGTGVGLNEQFF.

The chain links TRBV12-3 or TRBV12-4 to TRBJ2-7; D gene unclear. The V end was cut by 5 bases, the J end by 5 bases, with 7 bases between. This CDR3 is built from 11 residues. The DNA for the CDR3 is TGTGCCAGCAGTGCGCAGGACGAGCAGTACTTC. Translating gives CASSAQDEQYF.

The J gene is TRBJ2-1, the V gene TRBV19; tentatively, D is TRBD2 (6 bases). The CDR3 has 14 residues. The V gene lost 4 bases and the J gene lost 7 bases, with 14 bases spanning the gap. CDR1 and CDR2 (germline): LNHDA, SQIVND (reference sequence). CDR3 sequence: CASSKVAVGNEQFF. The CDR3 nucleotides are TGTGCCAGTAGTAAAGTAGCGGTCGGGAATGAGCAGTTCTTC.

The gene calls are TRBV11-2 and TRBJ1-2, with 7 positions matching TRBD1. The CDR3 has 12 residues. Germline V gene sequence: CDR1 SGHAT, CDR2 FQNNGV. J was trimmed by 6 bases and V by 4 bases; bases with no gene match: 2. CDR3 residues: CASSSQGNGYTF. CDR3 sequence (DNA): TGTGCCAGCAGCTCACAGGGGAATGGCTACACCTTC.

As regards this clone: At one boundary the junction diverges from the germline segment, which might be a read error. The CDR3 sequence: CSASSSRNQPQHF. CDR3 coding DNA: TGTAGTGCTAGTTCATCGAGAAATCAGCCCCAGCATTTT. The V and J genes are TRBV20-1 and TRBJ1-5; the D is unclear. The germline CDR1 and CDR2 sequences are DFQATT and SNEGSKA (reference sequence). The CDR3 covers 13 residues.

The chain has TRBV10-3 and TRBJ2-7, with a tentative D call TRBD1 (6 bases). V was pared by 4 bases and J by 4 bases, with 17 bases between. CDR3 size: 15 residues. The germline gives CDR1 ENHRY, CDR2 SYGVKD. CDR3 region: CAISVTNRVPYEQYF. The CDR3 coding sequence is TGTGCCATCAGTGTTACGAACAGGGTACCGTACGAGCAGTACTTC.

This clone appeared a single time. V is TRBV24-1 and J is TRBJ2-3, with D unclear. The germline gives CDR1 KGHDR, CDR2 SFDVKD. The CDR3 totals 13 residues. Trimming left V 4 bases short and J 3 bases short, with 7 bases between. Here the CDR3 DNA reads TGTGCCACCAGTGACCCGCGGACAGATACGCAGTATTTT. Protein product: CATSDPRTDTQYF.

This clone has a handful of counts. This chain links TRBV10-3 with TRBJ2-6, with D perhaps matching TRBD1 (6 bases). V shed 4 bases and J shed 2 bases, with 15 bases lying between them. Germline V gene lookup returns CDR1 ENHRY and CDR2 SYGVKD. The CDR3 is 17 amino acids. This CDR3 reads CAISGGGRQAGANVLTF. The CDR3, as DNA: TGTGCCATCAGTGGAGGGGGTAGACAAGCTGGGGCCAACGTCCTGACTTTC.

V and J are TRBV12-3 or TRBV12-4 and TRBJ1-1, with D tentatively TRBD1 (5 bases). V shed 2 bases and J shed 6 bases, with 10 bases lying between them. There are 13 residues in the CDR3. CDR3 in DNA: TGTGCCAGCAGTTTACGAGGGGAATCTGAAGCTTTCTTT. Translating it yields CASSLRGESEAFF.

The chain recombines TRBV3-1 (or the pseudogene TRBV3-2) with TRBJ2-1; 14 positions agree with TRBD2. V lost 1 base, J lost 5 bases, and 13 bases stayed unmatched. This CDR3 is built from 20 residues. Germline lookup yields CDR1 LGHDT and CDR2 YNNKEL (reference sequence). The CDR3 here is CASSQGTSGGPHVGHNEQFF. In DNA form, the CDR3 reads TGTGCCAGCAGCCAAGGGACTAGCGGGGGGCCCCACGTGGGCCACAATGAGCAGTTCTTC.

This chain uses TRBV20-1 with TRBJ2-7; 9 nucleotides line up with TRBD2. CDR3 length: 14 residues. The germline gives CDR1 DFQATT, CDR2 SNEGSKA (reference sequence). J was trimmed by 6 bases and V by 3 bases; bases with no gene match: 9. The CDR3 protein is CSASSPAGGPEQYF. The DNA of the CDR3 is TGCAGTGCTAGTTCCCCGGCGGGAGGGCCCGAGCAGTACTTC.

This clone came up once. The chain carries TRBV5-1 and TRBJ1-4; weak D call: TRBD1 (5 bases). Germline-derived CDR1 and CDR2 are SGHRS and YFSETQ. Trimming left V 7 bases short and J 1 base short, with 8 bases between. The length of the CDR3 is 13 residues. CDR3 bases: TGCGCCAGCGCGAGGGGAACTAATGAAAAACTGTTTTTT. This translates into CASARGTNEKLFF.

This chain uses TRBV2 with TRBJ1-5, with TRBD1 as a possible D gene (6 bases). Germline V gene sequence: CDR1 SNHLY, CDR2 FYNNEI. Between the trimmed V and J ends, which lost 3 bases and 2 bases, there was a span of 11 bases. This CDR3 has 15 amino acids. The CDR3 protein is CASSEQGMGNQPQHF. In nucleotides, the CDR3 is TGTGCCAGCAGTGAGCAGGGGATGGGCAATCAGCCCCAGCATTTT. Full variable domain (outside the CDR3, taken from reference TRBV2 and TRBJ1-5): EPEVTQTPSHQVTQMGQEVILRCVPISNHLYFYWYRQILGQKVEFLVSFYNNEISEKSEIFDDQFSVERPDGSNFTLKIRSTKLEDSAMYFCASSEQGMGNQPQHFGDGTRLSIL.

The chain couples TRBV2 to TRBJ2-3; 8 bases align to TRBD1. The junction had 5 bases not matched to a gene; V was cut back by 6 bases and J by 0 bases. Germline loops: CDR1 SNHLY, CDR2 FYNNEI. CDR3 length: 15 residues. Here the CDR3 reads CASRLQGESTDTQYF. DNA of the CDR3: TGTGCCAGCAGGCTACAGGGGGAGAGCACAGATACGCAGTATTTT.

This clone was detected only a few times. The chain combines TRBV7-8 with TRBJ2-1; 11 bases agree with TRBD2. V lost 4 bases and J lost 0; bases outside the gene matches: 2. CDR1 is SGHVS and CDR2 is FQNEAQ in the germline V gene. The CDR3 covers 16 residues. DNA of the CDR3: TGTGCCAGCAGCTCTAGCGGGAGGAGCTCCTACAATGAGCAGTTCTTC. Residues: CASSSSGRSSYNEQFF.

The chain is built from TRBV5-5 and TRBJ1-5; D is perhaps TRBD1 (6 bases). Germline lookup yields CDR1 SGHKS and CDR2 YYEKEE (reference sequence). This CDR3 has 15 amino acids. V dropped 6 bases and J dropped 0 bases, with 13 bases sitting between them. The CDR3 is CASKGTPYSNQPQHF. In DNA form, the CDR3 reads TGTGCCAGCAAGGGGACACCCTATAGCAATCAGCCCCAGCATTTT.

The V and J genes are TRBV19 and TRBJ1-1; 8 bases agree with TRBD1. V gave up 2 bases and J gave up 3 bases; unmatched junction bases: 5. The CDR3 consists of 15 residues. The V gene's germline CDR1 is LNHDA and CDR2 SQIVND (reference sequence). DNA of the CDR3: TGTGCCAGTAGTATATCGGCAGGGGGCCACACTGAAGCTTTCTTT. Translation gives CASSISAGGHTEAFF.

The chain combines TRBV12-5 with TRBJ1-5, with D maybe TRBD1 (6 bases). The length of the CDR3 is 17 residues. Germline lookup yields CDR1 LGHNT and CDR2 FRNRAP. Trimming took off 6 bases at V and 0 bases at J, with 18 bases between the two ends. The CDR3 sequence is CASGFRDKGYSNQPQHF. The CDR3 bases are TGTGCTAGTGGGTTCCGGGACAAGGGGTATAGCAATCAGCCCCAGCATTTT.

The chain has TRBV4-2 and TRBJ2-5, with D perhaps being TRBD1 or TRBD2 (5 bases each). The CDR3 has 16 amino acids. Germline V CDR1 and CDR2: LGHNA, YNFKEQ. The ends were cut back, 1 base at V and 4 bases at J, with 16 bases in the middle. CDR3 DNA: TGTGCCAGCAGCCAAGGAGCCGGGGCCTCCTTAGAGACCCAGTACTTC. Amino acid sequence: CASSQGAGASLETQYF.

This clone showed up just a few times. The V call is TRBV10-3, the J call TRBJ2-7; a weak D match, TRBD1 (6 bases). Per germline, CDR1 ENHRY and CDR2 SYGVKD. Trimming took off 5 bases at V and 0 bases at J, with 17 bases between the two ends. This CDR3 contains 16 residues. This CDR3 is CAISFGVGGSSYEQYF. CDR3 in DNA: TGTGCCATCAGTTTTGGGGTAGGGGGAAGCTCCTACGAGCAGTACTTC.

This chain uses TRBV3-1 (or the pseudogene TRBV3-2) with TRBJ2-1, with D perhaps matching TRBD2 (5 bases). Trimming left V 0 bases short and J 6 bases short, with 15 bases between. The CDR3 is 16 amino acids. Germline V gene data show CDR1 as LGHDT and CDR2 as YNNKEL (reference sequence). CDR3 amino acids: CASSQDLGLVSNEQFF. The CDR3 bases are TGTGCCAGCAGCCAAGATCTAGGACTGGTGTCCAATGAGCAGTTCTTC.

CDR3 nucleotide sequence: TGTGCCAGCAGCCAGGGACTTGTCGAGCAGTACTTC. This codes for CASSQGLVEQYF. V and J are TRBV14 and TRBJ2-7, with D possibly being TRBD2 (6 bases). V was shortened by 3 bases and J by 6 bases, with 9 bases between the two germline ends. The CDR3 is 12 amino acids. Germline V gene sequence: CDR1 SGHDN, CDR2 FVKESK.